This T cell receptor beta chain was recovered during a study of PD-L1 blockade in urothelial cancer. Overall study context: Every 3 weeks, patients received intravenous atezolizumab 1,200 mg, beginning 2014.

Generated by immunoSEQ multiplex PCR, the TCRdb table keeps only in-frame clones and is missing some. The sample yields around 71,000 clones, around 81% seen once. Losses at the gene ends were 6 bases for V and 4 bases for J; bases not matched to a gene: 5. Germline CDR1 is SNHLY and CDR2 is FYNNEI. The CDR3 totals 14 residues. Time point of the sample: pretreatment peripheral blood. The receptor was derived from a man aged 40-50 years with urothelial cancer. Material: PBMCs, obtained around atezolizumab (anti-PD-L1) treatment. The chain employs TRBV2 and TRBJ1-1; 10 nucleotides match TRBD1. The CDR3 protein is CASSVGQGGTEAFF. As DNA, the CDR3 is TGTGCCAGCAGCGTTGGACAGGGGGGCACTGAAGCTTTCTTT.